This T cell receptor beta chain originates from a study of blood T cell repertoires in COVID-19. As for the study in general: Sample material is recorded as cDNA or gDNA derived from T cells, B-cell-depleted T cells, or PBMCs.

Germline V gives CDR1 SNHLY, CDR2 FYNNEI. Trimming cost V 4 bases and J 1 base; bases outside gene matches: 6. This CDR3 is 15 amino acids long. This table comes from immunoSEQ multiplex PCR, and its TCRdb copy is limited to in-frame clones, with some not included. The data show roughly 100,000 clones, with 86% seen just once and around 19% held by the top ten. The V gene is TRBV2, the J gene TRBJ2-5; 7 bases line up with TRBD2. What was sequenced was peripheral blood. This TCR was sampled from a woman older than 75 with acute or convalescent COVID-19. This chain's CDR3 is CASSGPGGRQETQYF. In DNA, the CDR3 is TGTGCCAGCAGTGGGCCGGGAGGTCGCCAAGAGACCCAGTACTTC.